The T cell receptor (beta chain) under discussion was sequenced for a study of control samples from healthy donors and cancer patients. Trimming removed 1 base from V and 2 bases from J; junction bases left unmatched: 5. The CDR3 spans 17 residues. The germline gives CDR1 LNHDA, CDR2 SQIVND (reference sequence). Only in-frame clones appear in the TCRdb table, and some are missing; sequencing was by immunoSEQ multiplex PCR. This sample yields about 58,000 clones, of which around 87% are seen a single time; more than 9.5% belongs to the top ten. The clonotype originates from a woman aged 60 to 75 with lung cancer. The source material was PBMCs. The V call is TRBV19, the J call TRBJ1-5; 10 nucleotides align to TRBD1. CDR3 loop: CASSIGQGALGNQPQHF. DNA of the CDR3: TGTGCCAGTAGTATAGGACAGGGGGCTCTAGGCAATCAGCCCCAGCATTTT. Full variable domain (remainder filled in from reference TRBV19 and TRBJ1-5): DGGITQSPKYLFRKEGQNVTLSCEQNLNHDAMYWYRQDPGQGLRLIYYSQIVNDFQKGDIAEGYSVSREKKESFPLTVTSAQKNPTAFYLCASSIGQGALGNQPQHFGDGTRLSIL.